Below, 12 T cell receptor beta chains from the same sample are listed, as sequenced in a study of blood T cell repertoires in COVID-19. Data came from immunoSEQ multiplex PCR; TCRdb stores just in-frame clones and leaves some out. Of approximately 300,000 clones listed, around 89% were seen once; the top ten hold over 5%. Sequenced: peripheral blood. These receptors came from a woman aged 45-65 years with COVID-19, enrolled during active disease.

The chain employs TRBV9 and TRBJ1-5, with no clear D. V was clipped by 4 bases and J by 3 bases, with 11 bases between them. The germline CDR1 and CDR2 sequences are SGDLS and YYNGEE. The CDR3 length is 14 residues. The DNA of the CDR3 is TGTGCCAGCAGCCCCGGACTGACCAATCAGCCCCAGCATTTT. Translating it yields CASSPGLTNQPQHF.

The rearrangement links TRBV10-3 to TRBJ1-2; D call uncertain. This CDR3 has 17 residues. V was pared by 0 bases and J by 4 bases, with 18 bases between. Germline V gene sequence: CDR1 ENHRY, CDR2 SYGVKD. CDR3 bases: TGTGCCATCAGTGAGTCATCAGGTGGTGCATTCGTCTATGGCTACACCTTC. It is translated as CAISESSGGAFVYGYTF.

The V call is TRBV11-2, the J call TRBJ2-1, with 9 bases identical to TRBD1. Unmatched junction bases numbered 13, after V lost 7 bases and J lost 9 bases. The length of the CDR3 is 15 residues. Germline V CDR1 and CDR2: SGHAT, FQNNGV. The DNA of the CDR3 is TGTGCCAGCACCCCTGGGGACAGGGTTAGGGTTGAGCAGTTCTTC. This translates into CASTPGDRVRVEQFF.

The genes are TRBV2 and TRBJ2-7; the match to TRBD2 covers 8 bases. With 4 bases clipped from V and 4 bases from J, the junction kept 9 bases outside the gene matches. This CDR3 is 15 amino acids long. Germline V gene data show CDR1 as SNHLY and CDR2 as FYNNEI. The CDR3, as DNA: TGTGCCAGCAGTGGGCTACTAGCGGTGGTGTACGAGCAGTACTTC. Residues: CASSGLLAVVYEQYF.

The J gene is TRBJ2-4, the V gene TRBV14; D is possibly TRBD1 (5 bases). Germline V gene lookup returns CDR1 SGHDN and CDR2 FVKESK. Trimming left V 4 bases short and J 0 bases short, with 7 bases between. The CDR3 is 14 residues long. This CDR3 reads CASSLRGAKNIQYF. In nucleotides, the CDR3 is TGTGCCAGCAGCCTTAGGGGAGCCAAAAACATTCAGTACTTC.

This clone has just one count. This rearrangement joins TRBV27 to TRBJ1-4, with a tentative D call TRBD1 (6 bases). V lost 3 bases, J lost 7 bases, and 27 bases lay in between. The CDR3 loop spans 19 amino acids. CDR1 is MNHEY, CDR2 SMNVEV, per germline (reference sequence). CDR3 region: CASSLAPGQRGWTGEKLFF. The CDR3 DNA is TGTGCCAGCAGTTTGGCGCCGGGACAAAGAGGGTGGACCGGTGAAAAACTGTTTTTT.

CDR3 residues: CSVRQGRDNEQFF. As DNA, the CDR3 is TGCAGCGTTCGACAGGGGCGGGACAATGAGCAGTTCTTC. The chain employs TRBV29-1 and TRBJ2-1; 8 positions agree with TRBD1. Looked up from germline, CDR1 is SQVTM and CDR2 is ANQGSEA. V was pared by 5 bases and J by 5 bases, with 5 bases of the junction left unmatched. The CDR3 is 13 residues long.

This chain connects TRBV27 to TRBJ2-2; D may be TRBD2 (5 bases). Trimming pared 1 base from V and 7 bases from J, leaving 13 bases between. CDR1 and CDR2 (germline): MNHEY, SMNVEV (reference sequence). The CDR3 contains 15 residues. CDR3 nucleotide sequence: TGTGCCAGCAGTTTATTAGGTAGTGGGAGCGGGGAGCTGTTTTTT. It specifies CASSLLGSGSGELFF.

This clone showed up just once. This chain uses TRBV6-4 with TRBJ2-3, with D possibly TRBD2 on 6 matching bases. The CDR3 has 16 residues. Between the trimmed V and J ends, which lost 0 bases and 0 bases, there was a span of 10 bases. Looked up from germline, CDR1 is MRHNA and CDR2 is SNTAGT. CDR3 sequence: CASSDSPGLSTDTQYF. In DNA, the CDR3 is TGTGCCAGCAGTGACTCCCCGGGACTTAGCACAGATACGCAGTATTTT.

The V call is TRBV19, the J call TRBJ1-6; 8 nucleotides match TRBD1. The V gene's germline CDR1 is LNHDA and CDR2 SQIVND (reference sequence). This CDR3 has 15 residues. J was trimmed by 8 bases and V by 6 bases; bases with no gene match: 9. The CDR3 here is CASSYGTGGHSPLHF. CDR3 DNA sequence: TGTGCCAGTAGCTACGGGACAGGAGGACATTCACCCCTCCACTTT.

The chain joins TRBV25-1 to TRBJ1-1, with TRBD1 as a possible D gene (6 bases). Trimming removed 6 bases at V and 1 base at J, with 15 bases between. Germline V gene data show CDR1 as MGHDK and CDR2 as SYGVNS. The CDR3 consists of 15 residues. Written as DNA, the CDR3 is TGTGCCAGCAGCCCACAGGGTGCAACGAACACTGAAGCTTTCTTT. It specifies CASSPQGATNTEAFF. The full variable domain, its missing parts supplied by reference TRBV25-1 and TRBJ1-1, is EADIYQTPRYLVIGTGKKITLECSQTMGHDKMYWYQQDPGMELHLIHYSYGVNSTEKGDLSSESTVSRIRTEHFPLTLESARPSHTSQYLCASSPQGATNTEAFFGQGTRLTVV.

The rearrangement joins TRBV5-4 to TRBJ2-5; D might be TRBD2 (6 bases). The CDR3 totals 17 residues. Per the germline V gene, CDR1 is SGHNT and CDR2 is YYREEE (reference sequence). Trimming removed 3 bases from V and 4 bases from J, with 22 bases in between. This chain's CDR3 is CASSSAGRRGTGETQYF. CDR3 coding DNA: TGTGCCAGCAGCTCGGCGGGACGTAGGGGAACTGGAGAGACCCAGTACTTC.